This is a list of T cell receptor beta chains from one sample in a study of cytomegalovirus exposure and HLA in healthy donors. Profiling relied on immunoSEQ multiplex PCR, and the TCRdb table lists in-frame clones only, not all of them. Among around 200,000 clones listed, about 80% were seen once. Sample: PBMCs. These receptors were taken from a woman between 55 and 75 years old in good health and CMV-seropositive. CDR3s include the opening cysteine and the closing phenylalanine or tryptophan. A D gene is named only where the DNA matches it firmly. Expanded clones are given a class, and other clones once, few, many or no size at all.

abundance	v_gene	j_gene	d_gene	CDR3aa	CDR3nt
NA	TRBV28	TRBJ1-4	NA	CASIPGGGGEKKLFF	TGTGCCAGCATCCCCGGGGGGGGAGGAGAGAAAAAACTGTTTTTT
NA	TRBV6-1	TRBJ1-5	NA	CASRPGMDQPQHF	TGTGCCAGCAGGCCAGGGATGGATCAGCCCCAGCATTTT
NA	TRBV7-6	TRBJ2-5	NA	CASSSRNQETQYF	TGTGCCAGCAGCTCGCGGAACCAAGAGACCCAGTACTTC
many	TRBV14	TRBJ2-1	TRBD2	CASSQVSGGAVHEQFF	TGTGCCAGCAGCCAGGTTAGCGGGGGGGCCGTCCATGAGCAGTTCTTC
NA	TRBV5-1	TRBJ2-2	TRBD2	CASTLRGTNTGELFF	TGCGCCAGCACTTTGCGGGGGACCAACACCGGGGAGCTGTTTTTT
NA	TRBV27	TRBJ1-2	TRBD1	CASSYSGQGGYTF	TGTGCCAGCAGTTATTCCGGACAGGGTGGCTACACCTTC
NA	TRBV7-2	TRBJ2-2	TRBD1	CASSGTGGSNTGELFF	TGTGCCAGCTCCGGGACAGGGGGCTCGAACACCGGGGAGCTGTTTTTT
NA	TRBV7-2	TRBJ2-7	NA	CASSLYVGVSASPYEQYF	TGTGCCAGCAGCTTATACGTCGGGGTGTCGGCGTCCCCCTACGAGCAGTACTTC
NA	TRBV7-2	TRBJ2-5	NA	CASSLEGARGTQYF	TGTGCCAGCAGCTTGGAGGGAGCCCGGGGGACCCAGTACTTC
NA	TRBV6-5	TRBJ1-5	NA	CAARERGNQPQHF	TGTGCCGCGAGGGAACGGGGCAATCAGCCCCAGCATTTT
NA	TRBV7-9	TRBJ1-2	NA	CSSSLGGVSSNYGYTF	TGTTCCAGCAGCTTAGGGGGGGTCTCGTCTAACTATGGCTACACCTTC
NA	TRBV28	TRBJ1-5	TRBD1	CASSPQDRGYQPQHF	TGTGCCAGCAGTCCCCAGGACAGGGGCTACCAGCCCCAGCATTTT
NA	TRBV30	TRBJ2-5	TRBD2	CASVAGGRETQYF	TGTGCCTCCGTGGCGGGGGGGCGAGAGACCCAGTACTTC
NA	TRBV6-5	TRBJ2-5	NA	CASSSMAQETQYF	TGTGCCAGCAGCTCAATGGCCCAAGAGACCCAGTACTTC
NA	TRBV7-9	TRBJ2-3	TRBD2	CASSLGLAGSTDTQYF	TGTGCCAGCAGCTTAGGACTAGCGGGATCCACAGATACGCAGTATTTT
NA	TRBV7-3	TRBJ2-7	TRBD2	CASSLGLAGEQYF	TGTGCCAGCAGCTTAGGACTAGCGGGGGAGCAGTACTTC
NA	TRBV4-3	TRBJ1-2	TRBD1	CASSQGRGRNRVNGYTF	TGCGCCAGCAGCCAAGGCAGGGGGCGCAATCGCGTAAACGGCTACACCTTC
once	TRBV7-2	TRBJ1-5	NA	CASSLERGNQPQHF	TGTGCCAGCAGCTTAGAGCGTGGCAATCAGCCCCAGCATTTT
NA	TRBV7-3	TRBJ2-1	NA	CASSLNQDEQFF	TGTGCCAGCAGCTTAAATCAGGATGAGCAGTTCTTC
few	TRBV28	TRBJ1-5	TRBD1	CASSVDRGMKQPQHF	TGTGCCAGCAGTGTGGACAGGGGAATGAAGCAGCCCCAGCATTTT
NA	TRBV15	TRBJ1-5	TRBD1	CATSRPDRGFINQPQHF	TGTGCCACCAGCAGACCTGACAGGGGGTTTATTAATCAGCCCCAGCATTTT
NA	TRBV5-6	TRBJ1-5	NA	CASSLWDKYQPQHF	TGTGCCAGCAGCTTGTGGGACAAATATCAGCCCCAGCATTTT
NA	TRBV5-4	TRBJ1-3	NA	CASSLSVYEAGNTIYF	TGTGCCAGCAGCTTGTCCGTCTACGAGGCAGGAAACACCATATATTTT
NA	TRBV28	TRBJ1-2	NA	CASSTSTPTDQANYGYTF	TGTGCCAGCAGCACGTCCACTCCGACAGACCAAGCTAACTATGGCTACACCTTC
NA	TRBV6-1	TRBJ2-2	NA	CASSPNRAGDGELFF	TGTGCCAGCAGTCCAAACAGGGCCGGAGACGGGGAGCTGTTTTTT
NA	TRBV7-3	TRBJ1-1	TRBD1	CASSLVQGGEAFF	TGTGCCAGCAGCTTAGTACAGGGGGGCGAAGCTTTCTTT
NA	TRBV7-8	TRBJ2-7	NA	CASSSQRVSYEQYF	TGTGCCAGCAGCTCCCAGCGGGTCTCCTACGAGCAGTACTTC
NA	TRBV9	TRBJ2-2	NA	CASSAHRDTNTGELFF	TGTGCCAGCAGCGCCCACAGAGACACGAACACCGGGGAGCTGTTTTTT
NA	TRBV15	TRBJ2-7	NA	CTTSRAGGASYEQYF	TGTACCACCAGCAGAGCCGGAGGAGCGTCCTACGAGCAGTACTTC
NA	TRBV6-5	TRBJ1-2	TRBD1	CASSGQVNYGYTF	TGTGCCAGCAGTGGACAGGTTAACTATGGCTACACCTTC
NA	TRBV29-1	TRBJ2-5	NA	CSAIQGTQYF	TGCAGCGCCATCCAGGGGACCCAGTACTTC
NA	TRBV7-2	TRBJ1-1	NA	CASSLNVGGGNTEAFF	TGTGCCAGCAGCTTAAACGTCGGGGGGGGGAACACTGAAGCTTTCTTT
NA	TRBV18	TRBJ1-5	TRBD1	CASSSQGAPNQPQHF	TGTGCCAGCTCAAGCCAGGGGGCTCCCAATCAGCCCCAGCATTTT
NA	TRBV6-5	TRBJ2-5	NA	CASSWTGETQYF	TGTGCCAGCAGCTGGACCGGGGAAACCCAGTACTTC
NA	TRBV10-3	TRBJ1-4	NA	CAISESRQINEKLFF	TGTGCCATCAGTGAGTCGAGGCAGATTAATGAAAAACTGTTTTTT
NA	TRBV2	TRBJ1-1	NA	CASSRDGLNTEAFF	TGTGCCAGCAGCCGTGACGGGTTGAACACTGAAGCTTTCTTT